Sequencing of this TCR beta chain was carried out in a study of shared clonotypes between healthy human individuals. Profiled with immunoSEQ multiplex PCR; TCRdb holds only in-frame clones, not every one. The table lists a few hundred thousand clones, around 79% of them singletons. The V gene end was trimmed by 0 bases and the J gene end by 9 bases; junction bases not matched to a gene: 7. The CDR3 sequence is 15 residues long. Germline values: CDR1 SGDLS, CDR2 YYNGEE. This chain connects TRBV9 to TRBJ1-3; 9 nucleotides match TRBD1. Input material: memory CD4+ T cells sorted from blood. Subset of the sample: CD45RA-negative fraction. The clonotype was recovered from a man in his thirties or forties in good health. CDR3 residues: CASSVATTGGSTIYF. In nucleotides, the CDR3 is TGTGCCAGCAGCGTAGCTACGACAGGGGGTAGCACCATATATTTT.